This T cell receptor beta chain was identified during a study of control samples from healthy donors and cancer patients. This CDR3 has 14 amino acids. V dropped 2 bases and J dropped 4 bases, with 13 bases sitting between them. Germline assignment: CDR1 SQVTM and CDR2 ANQGSEA. Clones were sequenced by immunoSEQ multiplex PCR, and TCRdb holds only the in-frame ones, with some missing. The sample has 150,000 to 200,000 clones; 85% to 90% are singletons. The chain couples TRBV29-1 to TRBJ2-3; no clear D. The sequencing input was blood. This sequence originates from a man between 18 and 29 years old in good health. CDR3 amino acids: CSVERAAPPDTQYF. The CDR3 DNA reads TGCAGCGTTGAACGGGCCGCCCCTCCAGATACGCAGTATTTT.